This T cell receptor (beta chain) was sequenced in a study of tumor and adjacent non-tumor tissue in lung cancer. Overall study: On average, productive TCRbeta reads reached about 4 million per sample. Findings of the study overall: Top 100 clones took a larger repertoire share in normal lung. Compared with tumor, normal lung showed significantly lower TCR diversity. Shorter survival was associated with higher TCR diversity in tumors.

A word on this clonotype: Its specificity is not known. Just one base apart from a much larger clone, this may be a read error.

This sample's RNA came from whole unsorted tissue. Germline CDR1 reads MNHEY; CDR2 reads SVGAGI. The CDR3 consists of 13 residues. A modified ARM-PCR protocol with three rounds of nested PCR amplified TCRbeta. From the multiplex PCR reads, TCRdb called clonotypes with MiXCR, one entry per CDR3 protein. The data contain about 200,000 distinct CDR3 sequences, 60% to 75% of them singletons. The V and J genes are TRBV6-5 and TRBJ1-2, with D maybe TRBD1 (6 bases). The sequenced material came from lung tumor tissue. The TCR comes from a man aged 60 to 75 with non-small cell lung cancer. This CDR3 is CASSYDRNYGCTF. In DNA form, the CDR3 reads TGTGCCAGCAGTTACGACAGGAACTATGGCTGCACCTTC.